The clone carrying this T cell receptor (beta chain) has only a few counts. What it binds is not known. These data are taken from a study of vaccination and CD4 T cells after COVID-19. General study points: Early timepoints after natural infection were not analyzed in these convalescent patients.

Once obtained from cultured CD4+ T cells, the DNA was sequenced using the Oncomine TCR Beta short-read assay. From CD4+ T cells that had been cultured, genomic DNA was extracted. Each CDR3 protein is one row after TCRdb ran MiXCR on the PCR reads. In the table there are approximately 11,000 distinct CDR3 sequences, over 60% of which are singletons. J gave up 2 bases and V 2 bases, and 1 base lay outside the gene matches. The germline gives CDR1 MNHEY, CDR2 SVGAGI. The CDR3 has 14 amino acids. Treatment specified: roughly nine-day PBMC culture with coronavirus spike peptide pools or control peptides (ViraFEST assay).

The chain is built from TRBV6-5 and TRBJ1-2; 8 nucleotides align to TRBD1. The specimen was CD4+ T cells from blood, cultured in vitro. The receptor was isolated from a human donor who had recovered from COVID-19. CDR3 protein: CASSYNRGNYGYTF. The CDR3 DNA follows: TGTGCCAGCAGTTACAACAGGGGGAACTATGGCTACACCTTC.